This is a list of T cell receptor beta chains from one sample in a study of radiotherapy plus CTLA-4 blockade in lung cancer. Only in-frame clones appear in the TCRdb table, and some are missing; sequencing was by immunoSEQ multiplex PCR. The table lists about 81,000 clones, about three quarters of them singletons. Sequenced material: peripheral blood, taken from a patient treated with radiotherapy plus ipilimumab. The receptors here all came from a human donor with non-small cell lung cancer that progressed on radiotherapy plus ipilimumab. Each CDR3 is given with its conserved first and last residue. The D gene is left open where the match is weak. For some rows the clone size is stated as once, few or many, or as a class when expanded; others skip it.

j_call: TRBJ2-7
clone_size: -
d_call: TRBD1
v_call: TRBV27
cdr3_length: 13
cdr3_aa: CASRIQGSYEQYF
cdr3_nt: TGTGCCAGCAGAATACAGGGGTCCTACGAGCAGTACTTC

j_call: TRBJ2-5
clone_size: once
d_call: -
v_call: TRBV18
cdr3_length: 12
cdr3_aa: CASTTGTETQYF
cdr3_nt: TGTGCCAGTACCACAGGGACAGAGACCCAGTACTTC

j_call: TRBJ2-4
clone_size: once
d_call: -
v_call: TRBV9
cdr3_length: 15
cdr3_aa: CASSVEAGAKNIQYF
cdr3_nt: TGTGCCAGCAGCGTAGAGGCCGGAGCCAAAAACATTCAGTACTTC

j_call: TRBJ2-3
clone_size: few
d_call: TRBD2
v_call: TRBV30
cdr3_length: 15
cdr3_aa: CAWSKLAGGTDTQYF
cdr3_nt: TGTGCCTGGAGTAAGTTAGCGGGGGGCACAGATACGCAGTATTTT

j_call: TRBJ2-7
clone_size: -
d_call: -
v_call: TRBV6-1
cdr3_length: 13
cdr3_aa: CASTPDGPYEQYF
cdr3_nt: TGTGCCAGCACCCCGGACGGACCCTACGAGCAGTACTTC

j_call: TRBJ2-7
clone_size: -
d_call: -
v_call: TRBV6-5
cdr3_length: 11
cdr3_aa: CASSLNDEQYF
cdr3_nt: TGTGCCAGCAGTCTAAATGACGAGCAGTACTTC

j_call: TRBJ2-2
clone_size: -
d_call: TRBD1
v_call: TRBV18
cdr3_length: 15
cdr3_aa: CASSPQQGANGELFF
cdr3_nt: TGTGCCAGCTCACCACAACAGGGGGCAAACGGGGAGCTGTTTTTT

j_call: TRBJ1-2
clone_size: -
d_call: -
v_call: TRBV7-2
cdr3_length: 15
cdr3_aa: CASSLFEGRVYGYTF
cdr3_nt: TGTGCCAGCAGCTTATTTGAGGGTAGGGTCTATGGCTACACCTTC

j_call: TRBJ1-4
clone_size: -
d_call: -
v_call: TRBV6-1
cdr3_length: 15
cdr3_aa: CASSEGLGSNEKLFF
cdr3_nt: TGTGCCAGCAGTGAAGGGTTGGGGTCTAATGAAAAACTGTTTTTT

j_call: TRBJ2-7
clone_size: -
d_call: TRBD1
v_call: TRBV9
cdr3_length: 14
cdr3_aa: CASSVLDRGGEQYF
cdr3_nt: TGTGCCAGCAGCGTACTGGACAGGGGCGGCGAGCAGTACTTC

j_call: TRBJ2-7
clone_size: once
d_call: TRBD2
v_call: TRBV6-6
cdr3_length: 15
cdr3_aa: CASRPGTSGRAEQYF
cdr3_nt: TGTGCCAGCAGACCCGGGACTAGCGGGAGAGCCGAGCAGTACTTC

j_call: TRBJ1-5
clone_size: -
d_call: -
v_call: TRBV4-2
cdr3_length: 15
cdr3_aa: CASSQDLTDNQPQHF
cdr3_nt: TGTGCCAGCAGCCAAGATTTGACAGACAATCAGCCCCAGCATTTT

j_call: TRBJ2-3
clone_size: once
d_call: -
v_call: TRBV27
cdr3_length: 13
cdr3_aa: CAARDPSTDTQYF
cdr3_nt: TGTGCCGCCCGGGACCCTAGCACAGATACGCAGTATTTT

j_call: TRBJ1-5
clone_size: few
d_call: -
v_call: TRBV2
cdr3_length: 15
cdr3_aa: CASSVGGTRGQPQHF
cdr3_nt: TGTGCCAGCAGTGTTGGGGGGACCCGCGGTCAGCCCCAGCATTTT